This entry describes one T cell receptor (beta chain). Its antigen is unknown. Treatment meaning: roughly 10-day PBMC culture with coronavirus spike peptide pools or control peptides (ViraFEST assay). The V gene's germline CDR1 is DFQATT and CDR2 SNEGSKA (reference sequence). The length of the CDR3 is 16 residues. Sequence data for DNA of cultured CD4+ T cells were generated by the Oncomine TCR Beta short-read assay. TCRdb passed the PCR reads through MiXCR, listing each CDR3 protein once. The sample records some 15,000 distinct CDR3 sequences, about 48% being singletons. The data were obtained in a study of vaccination and CD4 T cells after COVID-19. Study-wide points: Median reactive clonotypes, those recognizing SARS-CoV-2, rose from around 20 to 38, not significantly. The study found that a median approximately 90% of reactive clones in convalescent patients appeared only post-vaccination.

Sample: CD4+ T cells from blood, cultured in vitro, taken before SARS-CoV-2 vaccination. The chain employs TRBV20-1 and TRBJ1-1; a weak D match, TRBD1 (5 bases). The TCR comes from a human donor who had recovered from COVID-19. This CDR3 is CALTARETRGGPEAFF. Here the CDR3 DNA reads TGCGCCCTGACAGCACGGGAGACTCGGGGAGGGCCTGAAGCTTTCTTT.